A single sample gave rise to the 6 T cell receptor beta chains below, sequenced in a study of blood T cell repertoires in COVID-19. TCRdb's table, derived via immunoSEQ multiplex PCR, lists solely in-frame clones and lacks some. The data contain about 15,000 clones, around 90% of them seen just once; the ten biggest clones take up about 4.7%. Material for sequencing was peripheral blood. The receptors derive from a man in his 60s with active COVID-19.

The V call is TRBV19, the J call TRBJ2-3, with TRBD2 identical over 9 bases. V trimming: 5 bases; J trimming: 6 bases; junction bases outside the gene matches: 12. Germline CDR1 LNHDA, CDR2 SQIVND (reference sequence). The CDR3 has 16 amino acids. The CDR3 protein is CASSPLASGEGDTQYF. The CDR3 DNA follows: TGTGCCAGTAGTCCCCTCGCTAGCGGGGAGGGTGATACGCAGTATTTT.

V usage is TRBV12-5 and J usage is TRBJ2-5, with 7 bases lining up with TRBD1. The ends lost 6 bases at V and 2 bases at J; junction bases unmatched: 9. The CDR3 covers 15 residues. In germline, CDR1 is LGHNT, CDR2 FRNRAP. Here the CDR3 DNA reads TGTGCTAGTGGACCGGGACAGCTGAATCAAGAGACCCAGTACTTC. This translates into CASGPGQLNQETQYF.

This chain links TRBV19 with TRBJ1-2; D is possibly TRBD1 (6 bases). In germline, CDR1 is LNHDA, CDR2 SQIVND (reference sequence). This CDR3 region has 12 residues. Trimming pared 11 bases from V and 7 bases from J, leaving 17 bases between. CDR3 region: CAGRTGMAGYTF. CDR3 in DNA: TGTGCCGGAAGAACAGGGATGGCTGGCTACACCTTC.

In its sample, this clone was seen once. The chain employs TRBV18 and TRBJ2-5, with a possible D match to TRBD2 (5 bases). Trimming shortened V by 2 bases and J by 2 bases, and 12 bases separated the two germline ends. The germline V gene encodes CDR1 KGHSH and CDR2 LQKENI. The CDR3 covers 15 residues. CDR3 region: CASSPFPSPQETQYF. Here the CDR3 DNA reads TGTGCCAGCTCACCATTCCCTAGCCCACAAGAGACCCAGTACTTC. Drawing the rest from reference TRBV18 and TRBJ2-5, the complete variable domain is NAGVMQNPRHLVRRRGQEARLRCSPMKGHSHVYWYRQLPEEGLKFMVYLQKENIIDESGMPKERFSAEFPKEGPSILRIQQVVRGDSAAYFCASSPFPSPQETQYFGPGTRLLVL.

V and J are TRBV20-1 and TRBJ2-5; D not resolved. This CDR3 region has 12 residues. The ends were cut back, 3 bases at V and 7 bases at J, with 12 bases in the middle. Per the germline V gene, CDR1 is DFQATT and CDR2 is SNEGSKA (reference sequence). CDR3 in amino acids: CSASDDSGTQYF. CDR3 coding DNA: TGCAGTGCTAGTGATGACTCCGGGACCCAGTACTTC.

The chain couples TRBV9 to TRBJ2-3, with 7 positions matching TRBD2. This CDR3 spans 16 amino acids. Germline lookup yields CDR1 SGDLS and CDR2 YYNGEE. The V segment lost 0 bases and the J segment 3 bases; nucleotides outside the gene matches: 7. The CDR3 loop is CASSVAGGGLTDTQYF. As DNA, the CDR3 is TGTGCCAGCAGCGTAGCTGGGGGGGGGTTAACAGATACGCAGTATTTT.